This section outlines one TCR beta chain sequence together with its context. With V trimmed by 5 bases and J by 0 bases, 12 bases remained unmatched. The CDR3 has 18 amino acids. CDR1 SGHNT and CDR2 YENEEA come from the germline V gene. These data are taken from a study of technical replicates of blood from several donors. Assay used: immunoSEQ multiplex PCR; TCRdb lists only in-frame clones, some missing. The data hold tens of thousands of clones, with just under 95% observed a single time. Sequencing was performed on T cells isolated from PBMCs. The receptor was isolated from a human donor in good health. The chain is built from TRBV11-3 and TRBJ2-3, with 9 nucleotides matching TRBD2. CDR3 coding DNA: TGTGCCAGCAGCCCCAACAGAGGACTAGCGCGTAGCACAGATACGCAGTATTTT. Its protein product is CASSPNRGLARSTDTQYF.